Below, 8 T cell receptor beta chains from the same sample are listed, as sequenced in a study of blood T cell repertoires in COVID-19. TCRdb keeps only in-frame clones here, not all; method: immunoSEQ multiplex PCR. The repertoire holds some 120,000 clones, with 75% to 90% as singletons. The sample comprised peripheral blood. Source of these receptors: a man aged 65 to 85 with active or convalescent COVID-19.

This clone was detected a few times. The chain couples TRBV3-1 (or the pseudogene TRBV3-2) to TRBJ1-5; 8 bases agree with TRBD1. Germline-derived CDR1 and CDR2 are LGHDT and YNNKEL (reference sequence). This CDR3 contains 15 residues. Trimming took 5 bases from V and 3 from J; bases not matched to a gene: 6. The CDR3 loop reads CASSFGQGLNQPQHF. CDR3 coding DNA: TGTGCCAGCAGCTTCGGACAGGGCCTCAATCAGCCCCAGCATTTT.

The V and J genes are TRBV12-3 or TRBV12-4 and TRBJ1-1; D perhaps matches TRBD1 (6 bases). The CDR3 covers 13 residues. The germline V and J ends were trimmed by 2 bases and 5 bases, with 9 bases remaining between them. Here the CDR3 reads CASSLTGLTEAFF. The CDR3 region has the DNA TGTGCCAGCAGTTTAACAGGGTTAACTGAAGCTTTCTTT.

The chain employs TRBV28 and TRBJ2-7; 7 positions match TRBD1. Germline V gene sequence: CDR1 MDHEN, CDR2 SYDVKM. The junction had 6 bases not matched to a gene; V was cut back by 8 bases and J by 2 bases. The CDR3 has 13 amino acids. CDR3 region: CASRDRRAYEQYF. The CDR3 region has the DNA TGTGCCAGCCGGGACAGACGTGCCTACGAGCAGTACTTC.

CDR3 amino acids: CASSGLFLRHNEQFF. CDR3 nucleotide sequence: TGTGCCAGCAGCGGACTGTTCCTAAGACACAATGAGCAGTTCTTC. The chain employs TRBV7-9 and TRBJ2-1; the D gene is possibly TRBD2 (5 bases). Trimming removed 5 bases from V and 5 bases from J, with 16 bases in between. CDR3 length: 15 amino acids. Germline values: CDR1 SEHNR, CDR2 FQNEAQ (reference sequence).

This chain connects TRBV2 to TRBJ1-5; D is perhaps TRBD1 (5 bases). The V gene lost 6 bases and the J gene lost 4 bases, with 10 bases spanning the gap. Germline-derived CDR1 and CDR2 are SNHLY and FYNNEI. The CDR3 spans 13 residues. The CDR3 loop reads CASRPQVNQPQHF. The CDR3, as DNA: TGTGCCAGCAGGCCACAGGTGAATCAGCCCCAGCATTTT. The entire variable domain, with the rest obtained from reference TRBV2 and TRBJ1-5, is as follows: EPEVTQTPSHQVTQMGQEVILRCVPISNHLYFYWYRQILGQKVEFLVSFYNNEISEKSEIFDDQFSVERPDGSNFTLKIRSTKLEDSAMYFCASRPQVNQPQHFGDGTRLSIL.

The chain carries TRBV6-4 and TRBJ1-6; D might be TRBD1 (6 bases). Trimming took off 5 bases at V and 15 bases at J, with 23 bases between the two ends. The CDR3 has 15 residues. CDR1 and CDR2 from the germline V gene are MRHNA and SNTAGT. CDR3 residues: CASSRLAGAVSNLHF. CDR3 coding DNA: TGTGCCAGCAGTCGGTTGGCAGGGGCCGTTTCGAACCTCCACTTT.

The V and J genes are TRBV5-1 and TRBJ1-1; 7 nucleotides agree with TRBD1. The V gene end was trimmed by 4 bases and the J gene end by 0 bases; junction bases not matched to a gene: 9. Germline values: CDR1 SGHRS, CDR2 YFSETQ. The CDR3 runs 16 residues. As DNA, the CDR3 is TGCGCCAGCAGCCCCAGGGGGACGGAAATGAACACTGAAGCTTTCTTT. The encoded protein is CASSPRGTEMNTEAFF.

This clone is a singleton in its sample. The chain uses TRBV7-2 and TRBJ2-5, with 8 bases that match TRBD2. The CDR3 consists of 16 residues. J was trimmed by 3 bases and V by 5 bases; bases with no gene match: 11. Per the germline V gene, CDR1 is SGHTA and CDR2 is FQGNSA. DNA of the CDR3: TGTGCCAGCAGCCCGAAGGGGACTAGTATAAAAGAGACCCAGTACTTC. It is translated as CASSPKGTSIKETQYF.